This T cell receptor beta chain was identified during a study of blood T cells in healthy people across ages. General study findings and limits: Researchers said unsorted PBMCs prevented a conclusive naive versus antigen-experienced comparison. Older age coincided with a roughly linear decline in TCR beta diversity per million T cells.

Comments on this clonotype: Its antigen remains unidentified. A much more abundant neighbour one base away suggests this may be a read error.

Each donor's blood draw was approximately 10 milliliters of peripheral blood. No fewer than 6 million PBMCs went into each sample. PCR was performed a second time for roughly 6 to 12 cycles using a sample-barcoded 5' primer and a J-beta primer mix. Each CDR3 protein is one row after TCRdb ran MiXCR on the 5' RACE reads. The table records about 810,000 distinct CDR3 sequences, about 34% of them present only once. The source material was blood. The source of this sequence is a man younger than 35 in good health.

As DNA, the CDR3 is TGTGTCAGCAGTTTAACAGGGGGCAGTGGCTACACCTTC. Protein: CVSSLTGGSGYTF. The genes are TRBV12-3 or TRBV12-4 and TRBJ1-2; 9 bases match TRBD1. The CDR3 runs to 13 residues.